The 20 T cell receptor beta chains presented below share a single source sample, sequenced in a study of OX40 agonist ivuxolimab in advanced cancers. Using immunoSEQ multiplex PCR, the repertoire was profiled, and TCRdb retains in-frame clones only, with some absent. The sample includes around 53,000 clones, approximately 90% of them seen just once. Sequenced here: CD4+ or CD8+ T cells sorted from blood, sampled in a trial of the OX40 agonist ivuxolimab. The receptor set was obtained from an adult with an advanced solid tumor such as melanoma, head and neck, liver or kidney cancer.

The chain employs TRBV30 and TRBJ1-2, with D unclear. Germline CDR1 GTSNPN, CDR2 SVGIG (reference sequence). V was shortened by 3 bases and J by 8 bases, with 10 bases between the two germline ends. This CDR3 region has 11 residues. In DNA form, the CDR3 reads TGTGCCTGGAGGTCCCCCGGGGGCTACACCTTC. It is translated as CAWRSPGGYTF.

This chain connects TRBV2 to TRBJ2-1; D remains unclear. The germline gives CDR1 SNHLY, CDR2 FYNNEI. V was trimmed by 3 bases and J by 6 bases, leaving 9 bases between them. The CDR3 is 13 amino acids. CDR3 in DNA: TGTGCCAGCAGTGACCACCGGACCAATGAGCAGTTCTTC. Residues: CASSDHRTNEQFF.

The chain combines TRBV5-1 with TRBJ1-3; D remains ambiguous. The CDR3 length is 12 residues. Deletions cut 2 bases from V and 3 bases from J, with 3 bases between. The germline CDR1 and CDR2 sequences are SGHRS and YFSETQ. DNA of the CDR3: TGCGCCAGCAGCTTAAATGGAAACACCATATATTTT. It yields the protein CASSLNGNTIYF.

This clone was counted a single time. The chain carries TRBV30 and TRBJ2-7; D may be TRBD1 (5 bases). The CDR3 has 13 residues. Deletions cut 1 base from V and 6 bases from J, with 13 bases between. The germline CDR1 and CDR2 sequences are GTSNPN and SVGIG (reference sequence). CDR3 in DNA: TGTGCCTGGAGTGACAGGTCGGACGGCGAGCAGTACTTC. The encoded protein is CAWSDRSDGEQYF.

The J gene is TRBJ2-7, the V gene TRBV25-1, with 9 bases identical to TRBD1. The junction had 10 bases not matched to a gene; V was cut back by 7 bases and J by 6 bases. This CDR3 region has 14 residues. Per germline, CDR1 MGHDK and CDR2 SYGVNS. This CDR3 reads CASIYGTGFREQYF. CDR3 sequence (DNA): TGTGCCAGCATTTACGGGACAGGGTTTCGCGAGCAGTACTTC.

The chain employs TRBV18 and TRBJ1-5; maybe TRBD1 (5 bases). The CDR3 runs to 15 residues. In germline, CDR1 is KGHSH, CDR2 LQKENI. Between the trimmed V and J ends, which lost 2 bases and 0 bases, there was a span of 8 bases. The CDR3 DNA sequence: TGTGCCAGCTCACCAGGGGGGGGTAGCAATCAGCCCCAGCATTTT. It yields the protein CASSPGGGSNQPQHF.

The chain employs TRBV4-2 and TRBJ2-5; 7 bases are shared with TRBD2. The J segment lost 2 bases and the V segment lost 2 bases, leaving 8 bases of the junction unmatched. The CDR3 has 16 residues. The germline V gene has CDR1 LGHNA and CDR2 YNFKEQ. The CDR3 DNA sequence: TGTGCCAGCAGCCAATGGCCAGCGGGACCACAAGAGACCCAGTACTTC. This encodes CASSQWPAGPQETQYF.

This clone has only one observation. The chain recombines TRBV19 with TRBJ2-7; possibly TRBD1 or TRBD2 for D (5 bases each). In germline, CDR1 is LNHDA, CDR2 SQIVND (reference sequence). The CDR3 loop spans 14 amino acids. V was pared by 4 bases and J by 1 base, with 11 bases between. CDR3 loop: CASSRGGLSYEQYF. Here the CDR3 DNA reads TGTGCCAGTAGTAGGGGCGGGTTATCCTACGAGCAGTACTTC.

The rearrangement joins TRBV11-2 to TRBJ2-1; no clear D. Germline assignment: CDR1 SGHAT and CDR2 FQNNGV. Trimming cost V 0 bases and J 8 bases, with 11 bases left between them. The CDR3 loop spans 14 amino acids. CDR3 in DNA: TGTGCCAGCAGCTTAGAGTTGACTTTCTATGAGCAGTTCTTC. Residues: CASSLELTFYEQFF.

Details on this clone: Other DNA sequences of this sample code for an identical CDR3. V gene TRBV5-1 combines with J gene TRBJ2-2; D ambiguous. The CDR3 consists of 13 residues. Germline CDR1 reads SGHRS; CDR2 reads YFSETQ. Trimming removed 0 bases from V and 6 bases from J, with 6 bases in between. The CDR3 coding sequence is TGCGCCAGCAGCTTGGTTGGGCCCGGGGAGCTGTTTTTT. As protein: CASSLVGPGELFF.

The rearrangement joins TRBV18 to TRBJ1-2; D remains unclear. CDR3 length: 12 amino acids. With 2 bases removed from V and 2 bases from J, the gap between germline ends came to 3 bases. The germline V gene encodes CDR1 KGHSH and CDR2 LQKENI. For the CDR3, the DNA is TGTGCCAGCTCACCAGGCAACTATGGCTACACCTTC. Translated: CASSPGNYGYTF.

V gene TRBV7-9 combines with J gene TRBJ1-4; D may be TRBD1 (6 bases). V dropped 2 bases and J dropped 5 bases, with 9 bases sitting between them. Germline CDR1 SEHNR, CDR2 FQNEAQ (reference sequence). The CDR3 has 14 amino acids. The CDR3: CASSLNTGNEKLFF. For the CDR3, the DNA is TGTGCCAGCAGCTTAAACACAGGGAATGAAAAACTGTTTTTT. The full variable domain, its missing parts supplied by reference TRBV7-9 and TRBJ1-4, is DTGVSQNPRHKITKRGQNVTFRCDPISEHNRLYWYRQTLGQGPEFLTYFQNEAQLEKSRLLSDRFSAERPKGSFSTLEIQRTEQGDSAMYLCASSLNTGNEKLFFGSGTQLSVL.

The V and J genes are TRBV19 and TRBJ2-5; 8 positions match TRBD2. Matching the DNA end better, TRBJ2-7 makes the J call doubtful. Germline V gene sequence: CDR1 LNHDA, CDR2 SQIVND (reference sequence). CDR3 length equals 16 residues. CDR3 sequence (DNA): TGTGCCAGTAGTACTAGCTTGACTAGCGCCACCTACGAGCAGTACTTC. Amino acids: CASSTSLTSATYEQYF.

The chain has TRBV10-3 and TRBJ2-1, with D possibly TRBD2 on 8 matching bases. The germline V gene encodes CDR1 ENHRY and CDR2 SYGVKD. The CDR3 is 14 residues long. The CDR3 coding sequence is TGTGCTGGAGGGGGCGGGAGGAATGAAAATGAGCAGTTCTTC. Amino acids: CAGGGGRNENEQFF.

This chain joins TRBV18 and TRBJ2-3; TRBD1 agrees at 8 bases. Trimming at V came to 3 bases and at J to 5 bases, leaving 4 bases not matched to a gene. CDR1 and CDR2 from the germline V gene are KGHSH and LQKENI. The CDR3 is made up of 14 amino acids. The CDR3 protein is CASSPDRVVDTQYF. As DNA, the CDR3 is TGTGCCAGCTCACCGGACAGGGTTGTAGATACGCAGTATTTT.

The DNA for the CDR3 is TGTGCCAGCAGCTTTGGAGAGACAGGGAATGAGCAGTTCTTC. Its translation is CASSFGETGNEQFF. The chain joins TRBV7-2 to TRBJ2-1; 7 bases are a match to TRBD1. CDR1 and CDR2 (germline): SGHTA, FQGNSA. Trimming cost V 3 bases and J 7 bases; bases outside gene matches: 6. CDR3 size: 14 residues.

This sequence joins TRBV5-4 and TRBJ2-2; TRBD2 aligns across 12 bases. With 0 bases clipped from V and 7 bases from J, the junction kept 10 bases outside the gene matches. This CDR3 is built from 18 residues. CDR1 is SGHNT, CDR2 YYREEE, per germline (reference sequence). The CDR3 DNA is TGTGCCAGCAGCTTGGTGGTCCTAGCGGGAGGGCAAAACGGGGAGCTGTTTTTT. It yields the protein CASSLVVLAGGQNGELFF.

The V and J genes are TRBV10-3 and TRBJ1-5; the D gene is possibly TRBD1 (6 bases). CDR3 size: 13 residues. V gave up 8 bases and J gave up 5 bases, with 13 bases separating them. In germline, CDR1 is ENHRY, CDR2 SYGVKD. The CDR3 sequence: CAIQDRTDQPQHF. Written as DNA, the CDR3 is TGTGCCATCCAGGACAGAACTGATCAGCCCCAGCATTTT.

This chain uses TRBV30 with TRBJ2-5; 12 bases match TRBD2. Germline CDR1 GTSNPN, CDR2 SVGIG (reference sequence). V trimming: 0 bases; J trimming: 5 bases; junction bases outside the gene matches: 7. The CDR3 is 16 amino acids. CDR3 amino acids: CAWSVGLAGGAETQYF. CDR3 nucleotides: TGTGCCTGGAGTGTTGGGCTAGCGGGAGGGGCTGAGACCCAGTACTTC.

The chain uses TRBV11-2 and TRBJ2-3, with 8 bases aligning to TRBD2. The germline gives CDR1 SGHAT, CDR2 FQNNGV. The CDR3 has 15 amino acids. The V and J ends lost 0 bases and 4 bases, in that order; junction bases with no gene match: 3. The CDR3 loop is CASSLDSGGADTQYF. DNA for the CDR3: TGTGCCAGCAGCTTAGACTCGGGAGGGGCAGATACGCAGTATTTT.